This T cell receptor (beta chain) was recorded in a study of CD8 T cells in ankylosing spondylitis. In this sample, this clonotype turned up a few times. Its antigen is as yet unknown. Study-level points and caveats: Clones tied to disease were said to be significantly enriched in matched ankylosing spondylitis synovial fluid. Previous work reported some of these motif variants in the synovial fluid and blood of reactive arthritis. Blood from ankylosing spondylitis patients appeared to carry a characteristic roughly 8-variant TCR beta motif.

Each TCR beta library was made by quantitative 5'-RACE that incorporated molecular barcodes. TCRdb redid the calling of the 5' RACE reads with MiXCR, one entry per CDR3 protein. Altogether 150,000 to 200,000 distinct CDR3 sequences are present, approximately 10% being singletons, with the ten largest covering about 29%. The CDR3 sequence is 15 residues long. Trimming cost V 6 bases and J 1 base; bases outside gene matches: 5. CDR1 and CDR2 from the germline V gene are ENHRY and SYGVKD. The chain recombines TRBV10-3 with TRBJ2-7, with 11 bases identical to TRBD2. Sequencing was performed on blood, either unsorted or a sorted T cell fraction (not recorded which). The source is a male donor with ankylosing spondylitis or in good health (not recorded which). Here the CDR3 reads CAIREGLADSYEQYF. CDR3 nucleotides: TGTGCCATCAGGGAGGGACTAGCGGATTCCTACGAGCAGTACTTC.